The 28 T cell receptor beta chains presented below share a single source sample, sequenced in a study of regulatory T cells in long-lasting Graves disease. Arm-PCR of CDR3 regions and iRepertoire HTBI primers were the basis on which TCR beta libraries were built. TCRdb used MiXCR to reprocess the multiplex PCR reads, holding one entry per CDR3 protein. The sample includes about 420,000 distinct CDR3 sequences, around 17% of them seen just once. Time point described: newly diagnosed GD, antithyroid drugs for less than 3 months. Following extraction of RNA from PBMCs, that RNA was used to make the TCR library. These records were also assigned to another study, of T cells in Graves' hyperthyroidism and ophthalmopathy.

The specimen comprised peripheral blood mononuclear cells (PBMCs), sampled at new diagnosis, from a patient treated with antithyroid drugs. All receptors come from a young woman with Graves disease.

The chain carries TRBV28 and TRBJ2-7; 9 bases fit TRBD2. Germline-derived CDR1 and CDR2 are MDHEN and SYDVKM. With 4 bases clipped from V and 4 bases from J, the junction kept 8 bases outside the gene matches. This CDR3 contains 15 residues. In DNA, the CDR3 is TGTGCCAGCAGTTCCCTCTCAGCGGGAGGATACGAGCAGTACTTC. It specifies CASSSLSAGGYEQYF.

As to this clonotype: At one of its ends the junction is not consistent with the germline gene, which may arise from a read error. The rearrangement joins TRBV28 to TRBJ1-5; 8 bases are a match to TRBD1. CDR3 length: 16 amino acids. In germline, CDR1 is MDHEN, CDR2 SYDVKM. The CDR3 sequence is CASSYPGGRSNQPQHF. DNA of the CDR3: TGTGCCAGCAGTTACCCAGGGGGCCGAAGCAATCAGCCCCAACATTTT.

This clonotype was recorded a few times. The chain is built from TRBV6-1 and TRBJ2-5; the D is unclear. This CDR3 spans 13 amino acids. V dropped 7 bases and J dropped 5 bases, with 14 bases sitting between them. The germline CDR1 and CDR2 sequences are MNHNS and SASEGT. The CDR3 reads CASTDGDRETQYF. The CDR3 DNA sequence: TGTGCCAGCACCGACGGCGACCGGGAGACCCAGTACTTC.

This clonotype was counted many times. V usage is TRBV18 and J usage is TRBJ2-7; D gene uncertain. Between the trimmed V and J ends, which lost 3 bases and 1 base, there was a span of 7 bases. The length of the CDR3 is 13 residues. The germline gives CDR1 KGHSH, CDR2 LQKENI. The CDR3 is CASSPYLSYEQYF. In nucleotides, the CDR3 is TGTGCCAGCTCACCTTACCTTTCCTACGAGCAGTACTTC.

This clonotype was seen a handful of times. This sequence joins TRBV10-2 and TRBJ2-2, with 7 bases that match TRBD1. The CDR3 contains 16 residues. Germline CDR1 reads WSHSY; CDR2 reads SAAADI. The V and J ends lost 4 bases and 4 bases, in that order; junction bases with no gene match: 9. In nucleotides, the CDR3 is TGCGCCAGCAGTGCTCACAGGGGAAGAACCACCGGGGAGCTGTTTTTT. Residues: CASSAHRGRTTGELFF.

This clonotype has ten or more counts. The chain combines TRBV20-1 with TRBJ1-1, with TRBD1 matching 9 bases. This CDR3 has 13 amino acids. Germline assignment: CDR1 DFQATT and CDR2 SNEGSKA (reference sequence). V was clipped by 4 bases and J by 4 bases; unmatched bases: 4. CDR3 loop: CSAKTGGVTEAFF. CDR3 DNA: TGCAGTGCTAAGACAGGGGGTGTCACTGAAGCTTTCTTT.

The chain combines TRBV9 with TRBJ1-3, with no clear D. The germline V and J ends were trimmed by 3 bases and 0 bases, with 13 bases remaining between them. Germline CDR1 SGDLS, CDR2 YYNGEE. This CDR3 contains 16 residues. The CDR3 region has the DNA TGTGCCAGCAGCGCTACCGGAACCTTCTCTGGAAACACCATATATTTT. Translated: CASSATGTFSGNTIYF.

There are many counts of this clonotype. J is TRBJ2-7 and V is TRBV20-1; D ambiguous. Trimming removed 6 bases from V and 2 bases from J, with 14 bases in between. The CDR3 is 13 residues long. Per germline, CDR1 DFQATT and CDR2 SNEGSKA (reference sequence). CDR3 nucleotides: TGCAGTGCCGAAGACGAGACCGCCTACGAGCAGTACTTC. Translating it yields CSAEDETAYEQYF.

Many counts were recorded for this clonotype. This chain connects TRBV7-2 to TRBJ2-7; D may be TRBD2 (6 bases). This CDR3 comprises 13 residues. From germline, CDR1 is SGHTA and CDR2 FQGNSA. V was pared by 3 bases and J by 3 bases, with 9 bases between. CDR3 nucleotides: TGTGCCAGCAGCTTCCCCGGGAGCTACGAGCAGTACTTC. As protein: CASSFPGSYEQYF.

This clonotype showed up many times. This chain links TRBV7-2 with TRBJ1-1; D call uncertain. CDR3 length: 13 amino acids. V lost 5 bases to trimming and J lost 7 bases, with 14 bases between them. Per germline, CDR1 SGHTA and CDR2 FQGNSA. DNA of the CDR3: TGTGCCAGCAGCCCGACGACGGTGGGTGAAGCTTTCTTT. Residues: CASSPTTVGEAFF.

V and J are TRBV15 and TRBJ2-2; 10 bases fit TRBD1. The germline gives CDR1 LNHNV, CDR2 YYDKDF (reference sequence). CDR3 size: 14 residues. V was pared by 3 bases and J by 8 bases, with 3 bases of the junction left unmatched. The CDR3 DNA sequence: TGTGCCACCAGCAGGGACAGGGGGATTGGGGAGCTGTTTTTT. Translated: CATSRDRGIGELFF.

About this clonotype itself: Being one base from a much bigger clone, this may be a read error. The DNA for the CDR3 is TGTGTCTCGGGAGCGGGCTCCACAGATACGCAGTATTTT. Protein product: CVSGAGSTDTQYF. V gene TRBV7-9 combines with J gene TRBJ2-3; D may be TRBD2 (6 bases). The CDR3 spans 13 residues. The germline gives CDR1 SEHNR, CDR2 FQNEAQ (reference sequence).

The chain has TRBV28 and TRBJ1-3, with 8 bases lining up with TRBD1. Trimming took 5 bases from V and 0 from J; bases not matched to a gene: 6. The germline gives CDR1 MDHEN, CDR2 SYDVKM. The CDR3 runs 16 residues. The chain's CDR3 is CASSPWTGRSGNTIYF. The DNA for the CDR3 is TGTGCCAGCAGTCCCTGGACAGGGCGCTCTGGAAACACCATATATTTT.

This clonotype has at least ten counts. The CDR3 loop reads CASSLSAGTEAFF. The CDR3 nucleotides read TGTGCCAGCAGCTTATCCGCGGGCACTGAAGCTTTCTTT. The genes are TRBV7-2 and TRBJ1-1, with D uncertain. Germline V lookup: CDR1 SGHTA, CDR2 FQGNSA. The CDR3 is made up of 13 amino acids. V lost 2 bases to trimming and J lost 4 bases, with 8 bases between them.

The table lists this clonotype with many counts. The rearrangement joins TRBV7-2 to TRBJ2-1; the D is unclear. Germline lookup yields CDR1 SGHTA and CDR2 FQGNSA. CDR3 size: 14 residues. V was trimmed by 7 bases and J by 4 bases, leaving 14 bases between them. The CDR3 sequence: CASNPKPGYNEQFF. DNA of the CDR3: TGTGCCAGCAACCCTAAACCAGGATACAATGAGCAGTTCTTC.

This clonotype has ten or more counts. This rearrangement joins TRBV28 to TRBJ2-5, with 7 bases lining up with TRBD2. The CDR3 spans 16 residues. The germline CDR1 and CDR2 sequences are MDHEN and SYDVKM. With V trimmed by 5 bases and J by 2 bases, 11 bases remained unmatched. The CDR3 DNA reads as TGTGCCAGCAGTCCACCAAGCGGGGTGCCACAAGAGACCCAGTACTTC. Translation gives CASSPPSGVPQETQYF.

This chain joins TRBV6-2 or TRBV6-3 and TRBJ2-5; 13 positions match TRBD2. The CDR3 is 18 amino acids. The J segment lost 5 bases and the V segment lost 2 bases, leaving 11 bases of the junction unmatched. Germline V lookup: CDR1 MNHEY, CDR2 SVGEGT. CDR3 coding DNA: TGTGCCAGCAGTTACCCAACCGGACTAGCGGGAGTTAGTGAGACCCAGTACTTC. Translation: CASSYPTGLAGVSETQYF.

The table lists this clonotype with a few counts. This chain uses TRBV3-2 with TRBJ2-4. TRBV3-2 is a documented pseudogene. The CDR3 totals 13 residues. The DNA of the CDR3 is TGTGCCAGCAAGGTTAAGGCCAAAAACATTCAGTACTTC. This translates into CASKVKAKNIQYF.

The CDR3 sequence is CSVEEFGRSGANVLTF. CDR3 coding DNA: TGCAGCGTTGAGGAGTTCGGGCGCTCTGGGGCCAACGTCCTGACTTTC. The J gene is TRBJ2-6, the V gene TRBV29-1; D ambiguous. Germline V lookup: CDR1 SQVTM, CDR2 ANQGSEA. The CDR3 contains 16 residues. With 3 bases removed from V and 0 bases from J, the gap between germline ends came to 12 bases.

V usage is TRBV11-2 and J usage is TRBJ2-3; TRBD2 matches at 13 bases. J was trimmed by 2 bases and V by 5 bases; bases with no gene match: 7. Looked up from germline, CDR1 is SGHAT and CDR2 is FQNNGV. The CDR3 is made up of 17 amino acids. The CDR3 DNA reads as TGTGCCAGCAGCCCTGGGACTAGCGGGATATCCACAGATACGCAGTATTTT. Translated, it gives CASSPGTSGISTDTQYF.

This clonotype was recorded many times. The chain employs TRBV20-1 and TRBJ2-7; 8 bases are shared with TRBD2. The V gene end was trimmed by 6 bases and the J gene end by 4 bases; junction bases not matched to a gene: 11. Germline assignment: CDR1 DFQATT and CDR2 SNEGSKA (reference sequence). This CDR3 is 14 amino acids long. CDR3 DNA sequence: TGCAGTGCAGGGTTCACTAGCGGTGCTTACGAGCAGTACTTC. It codes for CSAGFTSGAYEQYF.

This clonotype was seen many times. This chain connects TRBV2 to TRBJ1-2, with 8 bases fitting TRBD1. Looked up from germline, CDR1 is SNHLY and CDR2 is FYNNEI. V gave up 4 bases and J gave up 6 bases; unmatched junction bases: 13. This CDR3 has 16 amino acids. DNA for the CDR3: TGTGCCAGCAGTGGGCCAGCGGCAGGGGGCCTTGATGGCTACACCTTC. Its protein is CASSGPAAGGLDGYTF. The full variable domain, with the rest looked up from reference TRBV2 and TRBJ1-2, is EPEVTQTPSHQVTQMGQEVILRCVPISNHLYFYWYRQILGQKVEFLVSFYNNEISEKSEIFDDQFSVERPDGSNFTLKIRSTKLEDSAMYFCASSGPAAGGLDGYTFGSGTRLTVV.

This clonotype was observed many times. The V call is TRBV18, the J call TRBJ2-1; D unresolved. CDR1 is KGHSH and CDR2 is LQKENI in the germline V gene. V dropped 3 bases and J dropped 2 bases, with 8 bases sitting between them. This CDR3 comprises 14 residues. In DNA form, the CDR3 reads TGTGCCAGCTCACCTGCCCGCGCCTACAATGAGCAGTTCTTC. It encodes CASSPARAYNEQFF.

The rearrangement joins TRBV9 to TRBJ2-1; weak D call: TRBD1 (6 bases). Germline lookup yields CDR1 SGDLS and CDR2 YYNGEE. This CDR3 spans 13 amino acids. V lost 0 bases and J 9 bases, leaving 10 bases between the germline ends. The CDR3 protein is CASSVVGAGEQFF. The CDR3, as DNA: TGTGCCAGCAGCGTAGTGGGGGCTGGTGAGCAGTTCTTC.

This clonotype has a handful of counts. The rearrangement joins TRBV7-8 to TRBJ1-2; D may be TRBD1 (5 bases). CDR3 length: 15 amino acids. The V gene lost 5 bases and the J gene lost 4 bases, with 17 bases spanning the gap. Germline CDR1 is SGHVS and CDR2 is FQNEAQ. The CDR3 DNA sequence: TGTGCCAGCAGCCCAAGACGGGGCCAGTTCTATGGCTACACCTTC. Translation: CASSPRRGQFYGYTF.

In this sample, this clonotype turned up many times. J is TRBJ1-2 and V is TRBV11-2, with D unclear. The CDR3 is 14 amino acids. V was shortened by 0 bases and J by 4 bases, with 9 bases between the two germline ends. Looked up from germline, CDR1 is SGHAT and CDR2 is FQNNGV. The CDR3 loop reads CASSLEARFYGYTF. CDR3 nucleotides: TGTGCCAGCAGCTTAGAAGCCAGGTTCTATGGCTACACCTTC.

This rearrangement joins TRBV6-1 to TRBJ1-1, with D possibly TRBD1 on 5 matching bases. The CDR3 spans 15 residues. Germline CDR1 MNHNS, CDR2 SASEGT. V dropped 2 bases and J dropped 1 base, with 11 bases sitting between them. DNA for the CDR3: TGTGCCAGCAGTGAATGGGGGGTACCGAACACTGAAGCTTTCTTT. Amino acids: CASSEWGVPNTEAFF.

This clonotype occurred many times. V is TRBV11-1 and J is TRBJ2-3; maybe TRBD2 (6 bases). The germline V and J ends were trimmed by 7 bases and 2 bases, with 16 bases remaining between them. Germline-derived CDR1 and CDR2 are SGHAT and FQDESV (reference sequence). The CDR3 is 15 residues long. The DNA of the CDR3 is TGTGCCAGCAAACCAAGGAGGGTATTCACAGATACGCAGTATTTT. Protein: CASKPRRVFTDTQYF. Full variable domain (outside the CDR3, taken from reference TRBV11-1 and TRBJ2-3): EAEVAQSPRYKITEKSQAVAFWCDPISGHATLYWYRQILGQGPELLVQFQDESVVDDSQLPKDRFSAERLKGVDSTLKIQPAELGDSAMYLCASKPRRVFTDTQYFGPGTRLTVL.